This is a list of T cell receptor beta chains from one sample in a study of beta chain features in type 1 diabetes. The repertoire was sequenced with immunoSEQ multiplex PCR; TCRdb's copy has only in-frame clones and lacks some. The sample gives about 360,000 clones, 10% to 15% of which show up once; less than 0.02% is in the top ten. Sample: naive CD4+ T cells from blood. The receptor set was obtained from a man aged 18 to 35 in good health. Both conserved end residues are part of each CDR3. Each record gives: J gene, clone size, D gene, V gene, CDR3 protein, CDR3 DNA. D genes are given only for firm matches. Clone size is shown for a subset of rows, as once, few, many or a class of expanded clone.

J: TRBJ2-5; size: few; D: NA; V: TRBV5-1; CDR3: CASSSSIGGETQYF; DNA: TGCGCCAGCAGCTCCTCTATCGGGGGTGAGACCCAGTACTTC
J: TRBJ2-5; size: few; D: NA; V: TRBV7-6; CDR3: CASSLRGETQYF; DNA: TGTGCCAGCAGCTTACGGGGGGAGACCCAGTACTTC
J: TRBJ2-1; size: few; D: NA; V: TRBV13; CDR3: CASSPGGSVYNEQFF; DNA: TGTGCCAGCAGCCCCGGGGGTAGCGTTTACAATGAGCAGTTCTTC
J: TRBJ2-5; size: few; D: TRBD1; V: TRBV5-1; CDR3: CASSYTGTESWETQYF; DNA: TGCGCCAGCAGCTATACCGGGACAGAGAGTTGGGAGACCCAGTACTTC
J: TRBJ2-7; size: few; D: TRBD1; V: TRBV28; CDR3: CASSLQGGTGGFYEQYF; DNA: TGTGCCAGCAGTTTACAAGGGGGGACAGGGGGTTTCTACGAGCAGTACTTC
J: TRBJ1-1; size: NA; D: TRBD1; V: TRBV9; CDR3: CASSVAGTGGINTEAFF; DNA: TGTGCCAGCAGCGTAGCCGGGACAGGGGGCATCAACACTGAAGCTTTCTTT
J: TRBJ2-1; size: once; D: TRBD1; V: TRBV7-6; CDR3: CASSLVGTVYNEQFF; DNA: TGTGCCAGCAGCTTAGTTGGGACAGTATACAATGAGCAGTTCTTC
J: TRBJ2-7; size: NA; D: TRBD2; V: TRBV28; CDR3: CASFASGSVRGSYEQYF; DNA: TGTGCCAGCTTTGCTAGCGGGAGCGTTAGAGGCTCCTACGAGCAGTACTTC
J: TRBJ2-7; size: few; D: NA; V: TRBV30; CDR3: CAWSVLDTRSYEQYF; DNA: TGTGCCTGGAGTGTATTGGACACCCGCTCCTACGAGCAGTACTTC
J: TRBJ2-1; size: few; D: NA; V: TRBV7-2; CDR3: CASSFSVGTNNEQFF; DNA: TGTGCCAGCAGCTTTTCGGTGGGTACTAACAATGAGCAGTTCTTC
J: TRBJ2-1; size: few; D: NA; V: TRBV11-3; CDR3: CASSQRGSSYNEQFF; DNA: TGTGCCAGCAGCCAAAGGGGCTCATCCTACAATGAGCAGTTCTTC
J: TRBJ2-7; size: NA; D: TRBD1; V: TRBV18; CDR3: CASSPLLTGTGNDEQYF; DNA: TGTGCCAGCTCACCGTTACTCACCGGGACAGGGAACGACGAGCAGTACTTC
J: TRBJ2-7; size: few; D: TRBD1; V: TRBV18; CDR3: CASSQRGTGNYEQYF; DNA: TGTGCCAGCTCACAACGAGGGACAGGGAACTACGAGCAGTACTTC
J: TRBJ2-5; size: NA; D: NA; V: TRBV7-2; CDR3: CASSFRTEKQETQYF; DNA: TGTGCCAGCAGCTTTAGGACAGAAAAACAAGAGACCCAGTACTTC
J: TRBJ1-5; size: few; D: NA; V: TRBV4-2; CDR3: CASSQDVLYQPQHF; DNA: TGTGCCAGCAGCCAAGATGTTCTCTATCAGCCCCAGCATTTT
J: TRBJ1-2; size: few; D: TRBD1; V: TRBV28; CDR3: CAGTNGTGSPINYGYTF; DNA: TGTGCCGGGACCAACGGGACAGGGTCACCAATTAACTATGGCTACACCTTC
J: TRBJ2-7; size: few; D: NA; V: TRBV7-9; CDR3: CASSQGQMGAPRGHEQYF; DNA: TGTGCCAGCAGCCAAGGACAGATGGGGGCACCTAGGGGCCACGAGCAGTACTTC
J: TRBJ1-1; size: few; D: TRBD1; V: TRBV5-1; CDR3: CASSIQGANTEAFF; DNA: TGCGCCAGCAGCATACAGGGGGCGAACACTGAAGCTTTCTTT
J: TRBJ2-2; size: few; D: NA; V: TRBV30; CDR3: CAWSAVYTGELFF; DNA: TGTGCCTGGAGCGCAGTATACACCGGGGAGCTGTTTTTT
J: TRBJ2-7; size: NA; D: TRBD2; V: TRBV28; CDR3: CASSSGLAGAPGRYF; DNA: TGTGCCAGCAGCTCGGGACTAGCGGGAGCCCCCGGAAGGTACTTC
J: TRBJ1-4; size: NA; D: NA; V: TRBV30; CDR3: CAWKHSEKLFF; DNA: TGTGCCTGGAAACACAGTGAAAAACTGTTTTTT
J: TRBJ2-7; size: NA; D: TRBD2; V: TRBV7-9; CDR3: CASSSKPSGRSYEQYF; DNA: TGTGCCAGCAGCTCCAAACCTAGCGGGAGATCTTACGAGCAGTACTTC
J: TRBJ2-2; size: NA; D: TRBD1; V: TRBV4-1; CDR3: CASSHGDRGNTGELFF; DNA: TGCGCCAGCAGCCACGGCGACAGGGGGAACACCGGGGAGCTGTTTTTT
J: TRBJ1-1; size: NA; D: TRBD1; V: TRBV4-2; CDR3: CASSQDGADRGNTEAFF; DNA: TGTGCCAGCAGCCAAGATGGGGCGGACAGGGGCAACACTGAAGCTTTCTTT
J: TRBJ1-4; size: NA; D: NA; V: TRBV7-6; CDR3: CASSSRTGGEKLFF; DNA: TGTGCCAGCAGTTCCCGAACGGGGGGTGAAAAACTGTTTTTT
J: TRBJ1-1; size: NA; D: NA; V: TRBV28; CDR3: CASTDSRRFNPNTEAFF; DNA: TGTGCCAGCACGGACAGTCGCCGCTTCAATCCCAATACTGAAGCTTTCTTT
J: TRBJ1-1; size: few; D: NA; V: TRBV6-5; CDR3: CASSYSAGEAFF; DNA: TGTGCCAGCAGTTACTCGGCAGGGGAAGCTTTCTTT
J: TRBJ2-5; size: few; D: TRBD1; V: TRBV15; CDR3: CATSRTGRSQETQYF; DNA: TGTGCCACCAGCAGGACAGGGAGAAGTCAAGAGACCCAGTACTTC